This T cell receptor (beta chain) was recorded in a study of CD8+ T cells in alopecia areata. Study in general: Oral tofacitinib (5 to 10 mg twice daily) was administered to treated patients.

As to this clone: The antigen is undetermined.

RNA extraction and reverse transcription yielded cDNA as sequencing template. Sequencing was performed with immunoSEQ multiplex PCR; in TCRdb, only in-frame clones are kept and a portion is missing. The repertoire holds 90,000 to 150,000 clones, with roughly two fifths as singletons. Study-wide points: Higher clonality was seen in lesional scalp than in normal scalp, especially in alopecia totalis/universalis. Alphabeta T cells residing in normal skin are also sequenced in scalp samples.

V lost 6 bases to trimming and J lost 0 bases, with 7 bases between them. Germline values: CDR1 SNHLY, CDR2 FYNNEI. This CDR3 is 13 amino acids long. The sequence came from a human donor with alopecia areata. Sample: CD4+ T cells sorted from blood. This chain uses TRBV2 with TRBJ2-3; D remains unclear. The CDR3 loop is CASRPSSTDTQYF. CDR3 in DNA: TGTGCCAGCAGACCGTCTAGCACAGATACGCAGTATTTT.